This T cell receptor (beta chain) stems from a study of regulatory T cells in long-lasting Graves disease. Study background: Prior antithyroid drug treatment in newly diagnosed Graves' patients lasted under 3 months.

The time point here: newly diagnosed GD, antithyroid drugs for less than 3 months. Researchers made the TCR library from RNA that was extracted from PBMCs. After removal of 2 bases from V and 7 bases from J, the junction contained 5 bases not matched to a gene. The CDR3 consists of 14 residues. The germline V gene encodes CDR1 MNHEY and CDR2 SMNVEV (reference sequence). Study-level findings and limits: Newly diagnosed Graves' patients had higher TCR diversity than persistent ones.

The authors built TCR beta libraries using iRepertoire HTBI primers and Arm-PCR of CDR3 regions. TCRdb re-derived calls from the multiplex PCR reads in MiXCR, one entry per CDR3 protein. Of roughly 500,000 distinct CDR3 sequences in the sample, about 14% are singletons; the top ten hold roughly a tenth. This clonotype was counted ten times or more. Its antigen is currently unknown. This same sample was also part of a study on T cells in Graves' hyperthyroidism and ophthalmopathy.

The sample was peripheral blood mononuclear cells (PBMCs), taken at new diagnosis, from a patient treated with antithyroid drugs. This chain links TRBV27 with TRBJ2-1, with 7 bases identical to TRBD2. The sequence was collected from a man between 25 and 39 years old with Graves disease. The CDR3 DNA reads as TGTGCCAGCAGTTTAGCGGGAGTCATGAATGAGCAGTTCTTC. The encoded protein is CASSLAGVMNEQFF.